The clone carrying this T cell receptor beta chain was observed once. Its antigen remains unidentified. The record originates from a study of blood T cells in healthy people across ages. As for the study in general: Capture via template switching afforded approximately one barcoded beta molecule per two T cells.

General study points: Donor CMV status was unknown, possibly confounding expanded clonotype changes. Since the PBMCs were unsorted, naive and antigen-experienced cells could not be conclusively compared.

Alongside a J-beta primer mix, a sample-barcoded 5' primer served in a second PCR lasting roughly 7 to 11 cycles. TCRdb used MiXCR to reprocess the 5' RACE reads, holding one entry per CDR3 protein. The sample contains some 1.8 million distinct CDR3 sequences, 39% of which appear only once. This TCR was recovered from a human donor in good health. Sequenced input: blood.

In DNA form, the CDR3 reads TGTGCCAGCAGCGCCGGACTAGCGGGGGGCCAGCACGAGCAGTACTTC. This sequence encodes CASSAGLAGGQHEQYF. The rearrangement uses TRBV9 and TRBJ2-7; 14 positions agree with TRBD2. There are 16 residues in the CDR3. Per germline, CDR1 SGDLS and CDR2 YYNGEE. Losses at the gene ends were 3 bases for V and 5 bases for J; bases not matched to a gene: 7.